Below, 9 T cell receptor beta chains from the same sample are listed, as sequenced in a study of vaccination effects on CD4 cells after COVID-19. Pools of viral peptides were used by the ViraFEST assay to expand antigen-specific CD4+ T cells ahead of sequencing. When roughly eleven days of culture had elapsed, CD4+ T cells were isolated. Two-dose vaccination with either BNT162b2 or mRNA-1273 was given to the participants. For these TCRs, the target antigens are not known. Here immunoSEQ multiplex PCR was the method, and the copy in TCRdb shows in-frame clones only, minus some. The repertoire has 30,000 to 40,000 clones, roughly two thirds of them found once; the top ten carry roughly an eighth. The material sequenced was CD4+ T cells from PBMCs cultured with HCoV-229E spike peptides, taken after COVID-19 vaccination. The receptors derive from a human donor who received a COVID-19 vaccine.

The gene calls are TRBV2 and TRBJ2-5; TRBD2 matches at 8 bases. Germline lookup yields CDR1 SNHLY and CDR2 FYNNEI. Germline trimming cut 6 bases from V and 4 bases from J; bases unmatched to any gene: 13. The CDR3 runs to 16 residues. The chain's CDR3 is CASRGMVAGSSETQYF. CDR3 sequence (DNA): TGTGCCAGCAGGGGTATGGTAGCGGGATCATCAGAGACCCAGTACTTC.

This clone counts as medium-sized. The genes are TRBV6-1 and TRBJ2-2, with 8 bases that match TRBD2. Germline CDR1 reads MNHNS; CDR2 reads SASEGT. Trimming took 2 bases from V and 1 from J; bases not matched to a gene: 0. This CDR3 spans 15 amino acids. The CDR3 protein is CASSELAGNTGELFF. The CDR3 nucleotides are TGTGCCAGCAGTGAACTAGCGGGGAACACCGGGGAGCTGTTTTTT.

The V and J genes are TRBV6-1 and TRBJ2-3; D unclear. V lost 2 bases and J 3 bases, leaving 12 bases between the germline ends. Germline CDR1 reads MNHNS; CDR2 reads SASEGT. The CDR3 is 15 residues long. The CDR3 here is CASSESADWTDTQYF. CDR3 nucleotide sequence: TGTGCCAGCAGTGAATCCGCCGACTGGACAGATACGCAGTATTTT.

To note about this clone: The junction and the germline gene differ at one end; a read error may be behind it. Here the CDR3 DNA reads TGTGCGAGCACCGGACTAGCGGGAGTTGCGGCCGGGGAGCTGTTTTTT. Its protein is CASTGLAGVAAGELFF. J is TRBJ2-2 and V is TRBV25-1; 13 nucleotides match TRBD2. Looked up from germline, CDR1 is MGHDK and CDR2 is SYGVNS. The CDR3 spans 16 residues.

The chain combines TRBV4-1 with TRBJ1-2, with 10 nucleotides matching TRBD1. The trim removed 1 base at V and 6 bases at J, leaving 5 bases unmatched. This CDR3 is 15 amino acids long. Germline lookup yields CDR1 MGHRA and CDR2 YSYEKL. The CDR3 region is CASSQARQGANGYTF. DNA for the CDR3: TGCGCCAGCAGCCAAGCCCGACAGGGGGCCAATGGCTACACCTTC.

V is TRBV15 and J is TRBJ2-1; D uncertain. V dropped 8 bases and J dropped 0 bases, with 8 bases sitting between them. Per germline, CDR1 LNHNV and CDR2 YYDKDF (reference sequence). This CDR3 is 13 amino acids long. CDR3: CATGWHSYNEQFF. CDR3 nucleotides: TGTGCCACCGGCTGGCACTCCTACAATGAGCAGTTCTTC.

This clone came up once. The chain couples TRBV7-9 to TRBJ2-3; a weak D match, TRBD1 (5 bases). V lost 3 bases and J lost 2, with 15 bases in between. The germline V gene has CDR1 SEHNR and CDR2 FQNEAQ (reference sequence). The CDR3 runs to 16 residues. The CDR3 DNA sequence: TGTGCCAGCAGCTTTATATATTGGGGCTCCACAGATACGCAGTATTTT. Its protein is CASSFIYWGSTDTQYF. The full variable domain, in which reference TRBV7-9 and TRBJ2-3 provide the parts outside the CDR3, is DTGVSQNPRHKITKRGQNVTFRCDPISEHNRLYWYRQTLGQGPEFLTYFQNEAQLEKSRLLSDRFSAERPKGSFSTLEIQRTEQGDSAMYLCASSFIYWGSTDTQYFGPGTRLTVL.

CDR3 coding DNA: TGTGCCAGCATCCGGGGACAGGGTTCACCCCTCCACTTT. The encoded protein is CASIRGQGSPLHF. The chain employs TRBV2 and TRBJ1-6, with 9 bases identical to TRBD1. In germline, CDR1 is SNHLY, CDR2 FYNNEI. The CDR3 contains 13 residues. V shed 7 bases, J shed 9 bases, and the junction held 4 bases outside the gene matches.

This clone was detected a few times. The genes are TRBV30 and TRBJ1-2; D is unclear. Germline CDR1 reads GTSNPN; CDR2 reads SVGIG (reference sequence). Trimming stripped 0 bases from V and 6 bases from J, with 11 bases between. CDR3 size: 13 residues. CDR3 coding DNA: TGTGCCTGGAGTGTACCCAGCGTAAATGGCTACACCTTC. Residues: CAWSVPSVNGYTF.